This TCR beta chain was documented in a study of cytomegalovirus exposure and HLA in healthy donors. Study-wide results and caveats: TCR beta chains associated with HLA were, in a later analysis, more clonally expanded than equally common others. Near-uniform donor sequencing depth was presumed by presence/absence analyses. When analyzed later, the rates of TCR association showed variation by HLA locus, with DRB1 the most and HLA-C the fewest. Cytomegalovirus status was reportedly diagnosed by the classifier with high sensitivity and specificity.

Worth noting for this clone: Antigen specificity is unknown.

In the PCR, 60 Vbeta and 13 Jbeta primers were used. The data were produced by immunoSEQ multiplex PCR, yet TCRdb's version contains in-frame clones alone and is incomplete. The data hold over 100,000 clones, with around 69% observed a single time. Sequencing used PBMCs. This receptor was identified in a woman in her thirties or forties in good health and CMV-seropositive.

CDR3 loop: CASGTAEETQYF. In DNA, the CDR3 is TGTGCCAGCGGGACAGCCGAAGAGACCCAGTACTTC. This chain links TRBV2 with TRBJ2-5, with 7 bases fitting TRBD1. Trimming removed 8 bases from V and 3 bases from J; junction bases left unmatched: 3. Looked up from germline, CDR1 is SNHLY and CDR2 is FYNNEI. The CDR3 extends over 12 amino acids.